Below are 23 T cell receptor beta chains sequenced from a single sample in a study of response to subunit inactivated influenza vaccine. Each CDR3 protein gets one entry after TCRdb re-called the RT-PCR reads with MiXCR. The sample has more than 550,000 distinct CDR3 sequences, about 11% seen once. Separately, the same data were catalogued under a study of T cells expressing NK-cell markers. That paper notes: Beta-chain TCR cDNA was generated via 5'RACE template switching with UMIs.

Sequencing used PBMCs from blood, obtained on the day of vaccination. Every receptor here comes from a man aged 50 to 59 who received an inactivated influenza vaccine.

The chain joins TRBV7-2 to TRBJ1-4; TRBD1 might be the D (6 bases). This CDR3 region has 13 residues. Germline CDR1 is SGHTA and CDR2 is FQGNSA. Trimming removed 5 bases from V and 5 bases from J, with 9 bases in between. The CDR3 DNA reads as TGTGCCAGCAGCCGAGGGGGAAATGAAAAACTGTTTTTT. Translated, it gives CASSRGGNEKLFF. Supplemented by reference TRBV7-2 and TRBJ1-4, the full variable domain reads GAGVSQSPSNKVTEKGKDVELRCDPISGHTALYWYRQSLGQGLEFLIYFQGNSAPDKSGLPSDRFSAERTGGSVSTLTIQRTQQEDSAVYLCASSRGGNEKLFFGSGTQLSVL.

A few counts support this clonotype. The chain uses TRBV27 and TRBJ2-7; TRBD1 might be the D (6 bases). Germline CDR1 is MNHEY and CDR2 is SMNVEV (reference sequence). This CDR3 is 16 amino acids long. V was clipped by 2 bases and J by 2 bases, with 16 bases between them. CDR3 sequence reads: CASSLKEGGEPYEQYF. CDR3 nucleotide sequence: TGTGCCAGCAGTTTAAAGGAAGGGGGAGAGCCCTACGAGCAGTACTTC.

This clonotype has more than one count but fewer than ten. The CDR3 DNA is TGCGCCAGCAGCCAAACAGGGCTAACTGAAGCTTTCTTT. Protein product: CASSQTGLTEAFF. J is TRBJ1-1 and V is TRBV4-3; D may be TRBD1 (6 bases). The CDR3 length is 13 residues. Per germline, CDR1 LGHNA and CDR2 YSLEER. V gave up 2 bases and J gave up 5 bases, with 9 bases separating them.

In this sample, this clonotype turned up a few times. J is TRBJ1-1 and V is TRBV12-3 or TRBV12-4; D remains ambiguous. The V gene lost 0 bases and the J gene lost 2 bases, with 7 bases spanning the gap. The CDR3 totals 14 residues. CDR3 residues: CASSLALENTEAFF. Here the CDR3 DNA reads TGTGCCAGCAGTTTAGCGCTGGAAAACACTGAAGCTTTCTTT.

This clonotype was observed many times. The chain links TRBV12-3 or TRBV12-4 to TRBJ2-3; no reliable D call. The CDR3 length is 14 residues. The germline V and J ends were trimmed by 2 bases and 4 bases, with 10 bases remaining between them. CDR3 sequence reads: CASSLMVSPDTQYF. DNA of the CDR3: TGTGCCAGCAGTTTAATGGTTTCTCCAGATACGCAGTATTTT.

Only a few counts were recorded for this clonotype. The J gene is TRBJ1-1, the V gene TRBV4-3; D gene unclear. The CDR3 covers 13 residues. V was clipped by 4 bases and J by 6 bases, with 12 bases between them. Germline V gene lookup returns CDR1 LGHNA and CDR2 YSLEER. DNA of the CDR3: TGCGCCAGCAGCCTCTACTTAGGCGCTGAAGCTTTCTTT. Its protein product is CASSLYLGAEAFF.

The table lists this clonotype with a few counts. The chain recombines TRBV20-1 with TRBJ2-3; 10 positions agree with TRBD2. Per the germline V gene, CDR1 is DFQATT and CDR2 is SNEGSKA (reference sequence). This CDR3 comprises 16 residues. With 6 bases clipped from V and 1 base from J, the junction kept 10 bases outside the gene matches. This CDR3 reads CSAALYLAGGTDTQYF. The DNA for the CDR3 is TGCAGTGCAGCACTATACCTAGCGGGGGGCACAGATACGCAGTATTTT.

V is TRBV23-1 and J is TRBJ1-5, with 8 bases aligning to TRBD1. TRBV23-1 is annotated as an ORF whose role is uncertain. The CDR3 has 15 residues. J was trimmed by 2 bases and V by 3 bases; bases with no gene match: 3. The CDR3 DNA reads TGCGCCAGCAGTCACCACAGGGGGGGCAATCAGCCCCAGCATTTT. Translating gives CASSHHRGGNQPQHF.

The J gene is TRBJ2-3, the V gene TRBV24-1; maybe TRBD1 (5 bases). In germline, CDR1 is KGHDR, CDR2 SFDVKD. The V gene lost 0 bases and the J gene lost 0 bases, with 15 bases spanning the gap. The CDR3 loop spans 18 amino acids. CDR3 in DNA: TGTGCCACCAGTGATTTGAGGGGCCCCATCGTCAGCACAGATACGCAGTATTTT. Protein: CATSDLRGPIVSTDTQYF.

This clonotype was observed a few times. The V and J genes are TRBV12-3 or TRBV12-4 and TRBJ2-3; D possibly corresponds to TRBD2 (6 bases). This CDR3 contains 15 residues. V was cut by 3 bases and J by 2 bases, with 12 bases left in between. The CDR3 sequence is CASSLGGTDTDTQYF. DNA for the CDR3: TGTGCCAGCAGTTTGGGGGGAACAGACACAGATACGCAGTATTTT.

The chain recombines TRBV20-1 with TRBJ2-3, with D perhaps being TRBD1 or TRBD2 (5 bases each). From germline, CDR1 is DFQATT and CDR2 SNEGSKA (reference sequence). The CDR3 runs 14 residues. V shed 3 bases and J shed 4 bases, with 14 bases lying between them. CDR3 in DNA: TGCAGTGCTAGGGACCCCAGAGGGGCAGATACGCAGTATTTT. Residues: CSARDPRGADTQYF.

A remark on this clonotype: A much larger clone differs from this one at a single base, so this may be a read error. The V and J genes are TRBV3-1 and TRBJ2-2; D call uncertain. Trimming left V 1 base short and J 3 bases short, with 3 bases between. This CDR3 has 13 residues. Germline V gene data show CDR1 as LGHDT and CDR2 as YNNKEL (reference sequence). The DNA for the CDR3 is TGTGCCAGCAGCCAAGTTCACACCGGGGAGCTGTTTTTT. Residues: CASSQVHTGELFF. Full variable domain (outside the CDR3, taken from reference TRBV3-1 and TRBJ2-2): DTAVSQTPKYLVTQMGNDKSIKCEQNLGHDTMYWYKQDSKKFLKIMFSYNNKELIINETVPNRFSPKSPDKAHLNLHINSLELGDSAVYFCASSQVHTGELFFGEGSRLTVL.

This chain links TRBV29-1 with TRBJ2-1; 13 bases are a match to TRBD2. V gave up 7 bases and J gave up 5 bases; unmatched junction bases: 8. Germline assignment: CDR1 SQVTM and CDR2 ANQGSEA. The CDR3 spans 15 residues. The CDR3 loop reads CSAWTGTSGDNEQFF. In DNA form, the CDR3 reads TGCAGCGCTTGGACCGGGACTAGCGGGGACAATGAGCAGTTCTTC.

The chain is built from TRBV4-1 and TRBJ1-1; TRBD1 might be the D (6 bases). Trimming took off 5 bases at V and 1 base at J, with 14 bases between the two ends. CDR1 and CDR2 from the germline V gene are MGHRA and YSYEKL. There are 15 residues in the CDR3. The CDR3 DNA sequence: TGCGCCAGCAGCGGCCGGGGGCTGGCGAACACTGAAGCTTTCTTT. This encodes CASSGRGLANTEAFF.

The sample holds many counts of this clonotype. Compared with germline, one end of the junction differs, possibly owing to a read error. J is TRBJ2-7 and V is TRBV4-1; D gene unclear. Per the germline V gene, CDR1 is MGHRA and CDR2 is YSYEKL. CDR3 length equals 14 residues. The chain's CDR3 is CASSQEPGTYEQYF. In DNA form, the CDR3 reads TGTGCCAGCAGCCAAGAACCCGGAACCTACGAGCAGTACTTC.

V usage is TRBV12-3 or TRBV12-4 and J usage is TRBJ1-1; D unclear. V was pared by 3 bases and J by 5 bases, with 7 bases between. The CDR3 runs 12 residues. CDR3: CASSFRRTEAFF. CDR3 DNA sequence: TGTGCCAGCAGTTTCCGGAGGACTGAAGCTTTCTTT.

This clonotype was counted ten times or more. The genes are TRBV29-1 and TRBJ2-3; D is perhaps TRBD2 (5 bases). The CDR3 has 13 residues. V was trimmed by 2 bases and J by 5 bases, leaving 11 bases between them. CDR1 and CDR2 (germline): SQVTM, ANQGSEA. CDR3 DNA: TGCAGCGTTGAACGGGATCACCAAGATACGCAGTATTTT. Residues: CSVERDHQDTQYF.

This clonotype has a count of ten or more. The chain couples TRBV27 to TRBJ1-1; D ambiguous. CDR1 and CDR2 from the germline V gene are MNHEY and SMNVEV (reference sequence). Trimming cost V 5 bases and J 5 bases, with 12 bases left between them. There are 13 residues in the CDR3. The CDR3 nucleotides read TGTGCCAGCAGTGCTAGGGCGAGGACTGAAGCTTTCTTT. This gives the protein CASSARARTEAFF.

J is TRBJ2-1 and V is TRBV4-3; D may be TRBD2 (6 bases). Germline values: CDR1 LGHNA, CDR2 YSLEER. The CDR3 runs 13 residues. V gave up 4 bases and J gave up 6 bases, with 10 bases separating them. CDR3 amino acids: CASSRDFTNEQFF. The CDR3 nucleotides are TGCGCCAGCAGCCGGGACTTCACCAATGAGCAGTTCTTC.

This clonotype was counted between two and nine times. CDR3 nucleotides: TGTGCCACCAGCAGATCGGGGGCGGAGGGCTACACCTTC. Translating gives CATSRSGAEGYTF. This sequence joins TRBV15 and TRBJ1-2, with a possible D match to TRBD1 (6 bases). Germline CDR1 and CDR2: LNHNV and YYDKDF (reference sequence). The CDR3 spans 13 residues. V was shortened by 2 bases and J by 8 bases, with 12 bases between the two germline ends. The full variable domain, rest sourced from reference TRBV15 and TRBJ1-2, is DAMVIQNPRYQVTQFGKPVTLSCSQTLNHNVMYWYQQKSSQAPKLLFHYYDKDFNNEADTPDNFQSRRPNTSFCFLDIRSPGLGDTAMYLCATSRSGAEGYTFGSGTRLTVV.

The chain carries TRBV28 and TRBJ2-7; 11 bases match TRBD2. The CDR3 consists of 14 residues. With 8 bases clipped from V and 7 bases from J, the junction kept 10 bases outside the gene matches. The germline gives CDR1 MDHEN, CDR2 SYDVKM. The CDR3 spells CASGRLAGLREQYF. The CDR3 nucleotides read TGTGCCAGCGGGAGACTAGCGGGATTGCGGGAGCAGTACTTC.

V usage is TRBV20-1 and J usage is TRBJ2-2, with TRBD1 matching over 8 bases. CDR3 size: 16 residues. The germline CDR1 and CDR2 sequences are DFQATT and SNEGSKA (reference sequence). V gave up 0 bases and J gave up 4 bases; unmatched junction bases: 7. The CDR3 nucleotides read TGCAGTGCTAGAGATGTTGGACAGGGTAGCACCGGGGAGCTGTTTTTT. This sequence encodes CSARDVGQGSTGELFF.

In this sample, this clonotype turned up many times. The chain employs TRBV4-3 and TRBJ1-1; D is possibly TRBD1 (6 bases). The germline V gene encodes CDR1 LGHNA and CDR2 YSLEER. The CDR3 is made up of 15 amino acids. Between the trimmed V and J ends, which lost 5 bases and 1 base, there was a span of 14 bases. CDR3 sequence: CASSTTRGENTEAFF. The DNA for the CDR3 is TGCGCCAGCAGCACTACCAGGGGAGAGAACACTGAAGCTTTCTTT.